This T cell receptor (beta chain) was found in a study of Graves' ophthalmopathy and Graves' hyperthyroidism. About the study: Peripheral blood sampling occurred at initial diagnosis, before any treatment.

CDR3 length: 15 amino acids. Germline V gene sequence: CDR1 MNHEY, CDR2 SVGAGI. With 7 bases removed from V and 0 bases from J, the gap between germline ends came to 16 bases. This clonotype showed up many times. The study excluded patients with other autoimmune diseases, uncontrolled infections, pregnancy or lactation. It was on clinical symptoms, serum thyroxine, TRAb, thyroid ultrasound and orbital computed tomography that diagnosis relied. The TCR beta CDR3 regions underwent amplification from RNA transcripts. First-round RT-PCR used HTBI primers; second-round multiplex PCR followed. MiXCR was run by TCRdb on the multiplex PCR reads, yielding one entry per CDR3 protein. The sample shows almost 400,000 distinct CDR3 sequences, around 19% of them seen only once.

Sequenced: peripheral blood. The clonotype originates from a woman in her late teens or twenties with Graves' ophthalmopathy. The V gene is TRBV6-5, the J gene TRBJ2-7, with D perhaps given as TRBD1 or TRBD2 (6 bases each). The CDR3, as DNA: TGTGCCAGCAAGGGGGGCAGGGTGAGCTCCTACGAGCAGTACTTC. Protein: CASKGGRVSSYEQYF.